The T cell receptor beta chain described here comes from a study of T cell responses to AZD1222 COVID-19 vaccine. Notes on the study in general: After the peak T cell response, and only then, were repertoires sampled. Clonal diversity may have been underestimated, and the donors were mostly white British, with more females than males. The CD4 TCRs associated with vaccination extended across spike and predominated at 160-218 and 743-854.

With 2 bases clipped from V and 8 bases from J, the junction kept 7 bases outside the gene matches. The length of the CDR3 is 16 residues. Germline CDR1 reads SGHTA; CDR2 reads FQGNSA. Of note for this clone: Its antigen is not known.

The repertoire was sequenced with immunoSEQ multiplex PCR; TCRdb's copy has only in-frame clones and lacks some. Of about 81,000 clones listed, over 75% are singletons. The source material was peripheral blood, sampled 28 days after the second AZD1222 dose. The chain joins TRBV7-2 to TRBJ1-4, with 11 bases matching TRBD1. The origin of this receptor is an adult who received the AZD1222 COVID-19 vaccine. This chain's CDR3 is CASSLSGTGGSEKLFF. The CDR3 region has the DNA TGTGCCAGCAGCTTATCCGGGACAGGGGGTAGCGAAAAACTGTTTTTT.